The rows below give T cell receptor beta chains drawn from one sample of a study of metastatic and nonmetastatic thyroid tumors. TCRdb re-clonotyped the PCR reads through MiXCR. The sample comprises tens of thousands of clones, 4% to 5% of which are singletons, and under 25% rests with the top ten. The source material was blood. These receptors came from a female donor with papillary thyroid cancer or a benign thyroid nodule (not recorded which). Some clones in this sample may be carry-over from other donors' samples. Each CDR3 is given with its conserved first and last residue. D genes are given only for firm matches. Size is omitted from some rows. Given values are once, few, many or a class for expanded clones.

J	D	size	V	CDR3	DNA
TRBJ2-1	TRBD1	medium-sized	TRBV12-3/TRBV12-4	CASRLPGQGSPEQFF	TGTGCCAGCAGGTTACCGGGACAGGGCTCTCCTGAGCAGTTCTTC
TRBJ1-5	TRBD1	few	TRBV6-2/TRBV6-3	CASSQGQNNQPQHF	TGTGCCAGCAGTCAGGGACAGAACAATCAGCCCCAGCATTTT
TRBJ1-1	.	few	TRBV9	CASSLSVVNTEAFF	TGTGCCAGCAGTTTATCGGTTGTGAACACTGAAGCTTTCTTT
TRBJ2-7	.	many	TRBV9	CASSVDQQTTLQYF	TGTGCCAGCAGCGTAGACCAGCAGACGACGCTGCAGTACTTC
TRBJ2-2	TRBD1	few	TRBV6-2/TRBV6-3	CASTLSIGTVNTGELFF	TGTGCCAGCACTTTATCGATAGGGACAGTCAACACCGGGGAGCTGTTTTTT
TRBJ2-7	.	few	TRBV19	CASSYSGLDSYEQYF	TGTGCCAGTAGTTACAGCGGCCTCGACTCCTACGAGCAGTACTTC
TRBJ2-5	.	few	TRBV6-9	CASSDGTIQETQYF	TGCGCCAGCAGCGATGGGACAATTCAAGAGACCCAGTACTTC
TRBJ2-7	TRBD1	.	TRBV12-3/TRBV12-4	CASSLGLTGGYGEQYF	TGTGCCAGCAGTTTAGGGTTGACAGGGGGCTATGGCGAGCAGTACTTC
TRBJ1-2	.	medium-sized	TRBV28	CASRSTVSYGYTF	TGTGCCAGCAGAAGCACAGTGAGTTATGGCTACACCTTC
TRBJ2-5	TRBD1	many	TRBV25-1	CASSEWTGGRETQYF	TGTGCCAGCAGTGAATGGACAGGGGGGCGGGAGACCCAGTACTTC
TRBJ2-2	.	few	TRBV24-1	CATSDFSSAGSIGELFF	TGCGCCACCAGCGATTTTTCTAGTGCGGGTAGTATCGGGGAGCTGTTTTTT
TRBJ1-1	.	many	TRBV29-1	CSAEGLGWGEAFF	TGCAGCGCCGAGGGCTTGGGCTGGGGTGAAGCTTTCTTT
TRBJ2-5	.	.	TRBV4-2	CASSLRASGQETQYF	TGTGCCAGCAGCCTACGGGCCTCCGGACAAGAGACCCAGTACTTC
TRBJ2-2	.	.	TRBV6-1	CASSEMGARTGELFF	TGTGCCAGCAGTGAAATGGGGGCGCGGACCGGGGAGCTGTTTTTT
TRBJ1-1	.	many	TRBV11-2	CASSLEGISTEAFF	TGTGCCAGCAGCTTAGAGGGGATAAGCACTGAAGCTTTCTTT
TRBJ1-1	TRBD1	many	TRBV5-4	CASSKGTGLMNTEAFF	TGTGCCAGCAGCAAAGGGACAGGGCTCATGAACACTGAAGCTTTCTTT
TRBJ2-5	TRBD2	many	TRBV30	CAWSVGLAGARETQYF	TGTGCCTGGAGTGTAGGTCTAGCGGGCGCGAGGGAGACCCAGTACTTC
TRBJ1-1	TRBD1	.	TRBV5-1	CASSLAQGAVTEAFF	TGCGCCAGCAGCTTGGCACAGGGGGCGGTCACTGAAGCTTTCTTT
TRBJ1-6	TRBD1	medium-sized	TRBV28	CASSSPTGLNSPLHF	TGTGCCAGCAGTTCGCCGACAGGGCTCAATTCACCCCTCCACTTT
TRBJ2-1	.	few	TRBV5-4	CASSPDWAEQFF	TGTGCCAGCAGCCCCGACTGGGCAGAGCAGTTCTTC
TRBJ1-2	.	few	TRBV27	CASSLGGQPYGYTF	TGTGCCAGCAGTTTGGGAGGACAACCCTATGGCTACACCTTC
TRBJ2-7	.	many	TRBV7-9	CASSLGQNSYEQYF	TGTGCCAGCAGCTTAGGGCAGAACTCCTACGAGCAGTACTTC
TRBJ1-4	TRBD1	many	TRBV5-6	CASSRYGTGAEKLFF	TGTGCCAGCAGCCGGTACGGGACAGGGGCTGAAAAACTGTTTTTT
TRBJ1-2	.	few	TRBV5-1	CASSPTEGLGGGYTF	TGCGCCAGCAGCCCCACGGAGGGACTGGGAGGCGGCTACACCTTC
TRBJ1-4	TRBD1	few	TRBV15	CATSITGGEKLFF	TGTGCCACCAGCATAACAGGGGGGGAAAAACTGTTTTTT
TRBJ2-1	.	few	TRBV14	CASSPISPAEQFF	TGTGCCAGCAGCCCTATCAGCCCGGCAGAGCAGTTCTTC
TRBJ2-1	.	many	TRBV2	CASSFDRITYNEQFF	TGTGCCAGCAGCTTCGACAGGATAACTTACAATGAGCAGTTCTTC
TRBJ2-1	.	many	TRBV29-1	CSVEPGAGSYNEQFF	TGCAGCGTTGAACCCGGGGCCGGCTCCTACAATGAGCAGTTCTTC
TRBJ1-4	.	.	TRBV12-3/TRBV12-4	CASSRGSNEKLFF	TGTGCCAGCAGTAGGGGAAGTAATGAAAAACTGTTTTTT
TRBJ1-2	TRBD1	.	TRBV12-3/TRBV12-4	CASSLIRDSNYGYTF	TGTGCCAGCAGCCTCATCCGGGACAGTAACTATGGCTACACCTTC
TRBJ2-2	TRBD1	.	TRBV11-3	CASRQGIRIGELFF	TGTGCCAGCAGACAGGGGATTCGGATCGGGGAGCTGTTTTTT
TRBJ1-1	.	few	TRBV6-1	CASQRYLNTEAFF	TGTGCCAGCCAGAGATATTTGAACACTGAAGCTTTCTTT
TRBJ2-3	.	few	TRBV6-1	CASSGQAHTDTQYF	TGTGCCAGCAGTGGACAGGCCCACACAGATACGCAGTATTTT
TRBJ2-1	.	.	TRBV28	CASSYRALTGLIYNEQFF	TGTGCCAGCAGTTATCGGGCCCTCACAGGGTTGATCTACAATGAGCAGTTCTTC
TRBJ2-3	TRBD2	.	TRBV20-1	CSARDALAGAHGDRQYF	TGCAGTGCTAGAGATGCCTTAGCGGGAGCGCATGGAGATAGGCAGTATTTT
TRBJ2-1	.	few	TRBV27	CASNPRLRNTEQFF	TGTGCCAGCAATCCGCGACTGCGCAACACTGAACAGTTCTTC
TRBJ2-7	.	medium-sized	TRBV6-2/TRBV6-3	CATRRTSNYEQYF	TGTGCCACGAGGCGGACATCTAACTACGAGCAGTACTTC
TRBJ1-2	.	few	TRBV12-3/TRBV12-4	CASSLLPTANYGYTF	TGTGCCAGCAGCCTCCTCCCGACAGCTAACTATGGCTACACCTTC
TRBJ1-2	TRBD1	.	TRBV7-2	CASSLGGGQGWGYTF	TGTGCCAGCAGCTTAGGAGGGGGACAGGGTTGGGGCTACACCTTC
TRBJ1-5	.	few	TRBV20-1	CSAGRGASTDQPQHF	TGCAGTGCTGGGCGGGGCGCCTCGACTGATCAGCCCCAGCATTTT
TRBJ1-3	.	many	TRBV14	CASSPYSVSGNTIYF	TGTGCCAGCAGCCCCTACAGCGTCTCTGGAAACACCATATATTTT
TRBJ2-7	.	.	TRBV12-3/TRBV12-4	CASSRGEPHAQYF	TGTGCCAGCAGTCGCGGGGAGCCCCACGCGCAATACTTC
TRBJ2-3	TRBD2	medium-sized	TRBV6-1	CASTSGGLAGWDTQYF	TGTGCCAGCACATCGGGCGGACTAGCGGGTTGGGATACGCAGTATTTT
TRBJ1-2	.	.	TRBV6-1	CASIRVGGGEGSGYTF	TGTGCCAGCATTCGGGTCGGAGGTGGCGAAGGTAGTGGCTACACCTTC
TRBJ1-2	.	medium-sized	TRBV28	CASRATGVANYGYTF	TGTGCCAGCAGAGCTACGGGGGTAGCTAACTATGGCTACACCTTC
TRBJ1-5	TRBD1	few	TRBV5-1	CASSPTLTGGNQPQHF	TGCGCCAGCAGCCCTACCTTGACAGGGGGCAATCAGCCCCAGCATTTT
TRBJ2-7	TRBD1	few	TRBV28	CASTRQGWSYDQYF	TGTGCCAGCACAAGACAGGGCTGGTCCTACGATCAGTACTTC
TRBJ2-5	TRBD1	many	TRBV5-6	CASSLDRGSETQYF	TGTGCCAGCAGCTTGGACAGGGGGTCGGAGACCCAGTACTTC
TRBJ2-3	TRBD1	few	TRBV4-1	CASSQTGTGPDTQYF	TGCGCCAGCAGTCAAACAGGGACAGGGCCAGATACGCAGTATTTT
TRBJ2-1	TRBD2	.	TRBV27	CASSLRLARSHEQFF	TGTGCCAGCAGTTTACGACTAGCCCGTTCTCATGAGCAGTTCTTC
TRBJ2-2	TRBD2	.	TRBV7-8	CASSLEAGVAGELFF	TGTGCCAGCAGCTTAGAAGCGGGAGTCGCCGGGGAGCTGTTTTTT
TRBJ2-3	.	.	TRBV6-2/TRBV6-3	CASSYGAGLSTDTQYF	TGTGCCAGCAGTTACGGTGCGGGACTTAGCACAGATACGCAGTATTTT
TRBJ1-1	.	many	TRBV19	CASSIVRIGTEAFF	TGTGCCAGTAGTATAGTGAGGATCGGCACTGAAGCTTTCTTT
TRBJ1-5	.	many	TRBV2	CASGPGNEPQHF	TGTGCCAGCGGGCCAGGGAATGAGCCCCAGCATTTT
TRBJ1-5	.	few	TRBV5-8	CASSFPSGFQPQHF	TGTGCCAGCAGCTTCCCCTCTGGGTTCCAGCCCCAGCATTTT